A selection of T cell receptor beta chains follows, all from one sample in a study of cytomegalovirus exposure and HLA in healthy donors. Some clones are missing from TCRdb's copy, which holds only in-frame ones; the method was immunoSEQ multiplex PCR. The sample consists of about 160,000 clones, roughly 80% of them appearing once. The specimen was PBMCs. The origin of the receptors is a man in his forties in good health and CMV-seronegative. CDR3s include the opening cysteine and the closing phenylalanine or tryptophan. The order of the fields is CDR3 length, V gene, J gene, D gene, clone size, CDR3 protein, CDR3 DNA. A D gene is named only where the DNA matches it firmly. A row's size may be missing; if present it is once, few, many or a size class.

cdr3_length: 13; v_call: TRBV7-6; j_call: TRBJ2-3; d_call: -; clone_size: once; cdr3_aa: CASSLSRADTQYF; cdr3_nt: TGTGCCAGCAGCTTATCCAGGGCAGATACGCAGTATTTT
cdr3_length: 15; v_call: TRBV7-3; j_call: TRBJ2-1; d_call: TRBD2; clone_size: -; cdr3_aa: CASSTSGGAYNEQFF; cdr3_nt: TGTGCCAGCAGTACCAGCGGGGGGGCCTACAATGAGCAGTTCTTC
cdr3_length: 13; v_call: TRBV2; j_call: TRBJ1-1; d_call: TRBD1; clone_size: -; cdr3_aa: CASRRQGAPEAFF; cdr3_nt: TGTGCCAGCAGGAGACAGGGGGCCCCTGAAGCTTTCTTT
cdr3_length: 17; v_call: TRBV10-3; j_call: TRBJ2-3; d_call: TRBD2; clone_size: -; cdr3_aa: CAISESGTSGSTDTQYF; cdr3_nt: TGTGCCATCAGTGAGTCCGGGACTAGCGGAAGCACAGATACGCAGTATTTT
cdr3_length: 15; v_call: TRBV6-5; j_call: TRBJ1-5; d_call: TRBD1; clone_size: few; cdr3_aa: CASSPNRGGNQPQHF; cdr3_nt: TGTGCCAGCAGCCCGAACAGGGGTGGCAATCAGCCCCAGCATTTT
cdr3_length: 13; v_call: TRBV11-2; j_call: TRBJ2-7; d_call: -; clone_size: -; cdr3_aa: CASSLLDTYEQYF; cdr3_nt: TGTGCCAGCAGCTTATTAGATACCTACGAGCAGTACTTC
cdr3_length: 14; v_call: TRBV5-1; j_call: TRBJ1-1; d_call: -; clone_size: -; cdr3_aa: CASSLPGMSPEAFF; cdr3_nt: TGCGCCAGCAGCTTGCCCGGTATGAGTCCGGAAGCTTTCTTT
cdr3_length: 16; v_call: TRBV29-1; j_call: TRBJ2-6; d_call: TRBD2; clone_size: few; cdr3_aa: CSVRLAGGSGANVLTF; cdr3_nt: TGCAGCGTAAGACTAGCGGGGGGCTCTGGGGCCAACGTCCTGACTTTC
cdr3_length: 14; v_call: TRBV13; j_call: TRBJ1-1; d_call: -; clone_size: -; cdr3_aa: CASSLEGYNTEAFF; cdr3_nt: TGTGCCAGCAGCTTAGAGGGGTATAACACTGAAGCTTTCTTT
cdr3_length: 13; v_call: TRBV30; j_call: TRBJ1-5; d_call: -; clone_size: -; cdr3_aa: CAWSGTGNQPQHF; cdr3_nt: TGTGCCTGGAGTGGGACAGGCAATCAGCCCCAGCATTTT